Following are 10 T cell receptor beta chains from one sample sequenced in a study of cytomegalovirus exposure and HLA in healthy donors. Generated by immunoSEQ multiplex PCR, the TCRdb table keeps only in-frame clones and is missing some. This sample has fewer than 400,000 clones, with roughly 88% found just once. What was sequenced was PBMCs. These receptors were collected from a woman between 18 and 30 years old in good health and CMV-seronegative.

The gene calls are TRBV5-4 and TRBJ2-1; no definite D call. The length of the CDR3 is 13 residues. Germline V gene data show CDR1 as SGHNT and CDR2 as YYREEE (reference sequence). The germline V and J ends were trimmed by 6 bases and 4 bases, with 11 bases remaining between them. For the CDR3, the DNA is TGTGCCAGCACCTCCGAGCCATACAATGAGCAGTTCTTC. This gives the protein CASTSEPYNEQFF.

This chain uses TRBV6-6 with TRBJ2-5; 7 nucleotides agree with TRBD2. In germline, CDR1 is MNHNY, CDR2 SVGAGI (reference sequence). The CDR3 sequence is 16 residues long. Trimming cost V 4 bases and J 1 base; bases outside gene matches: 9. The CDR3 loop reads CASSSPTSQAQETQYF. CDR3 nucleotide sequence: TGTGCCAGCAGTTCCCCGACTAGCCAAGCCCAAGAGACCCAGTACTTC.

The chain combines TRBV5-4 with TRBJ2-3, with TRBD2 matching over 9 bases. CDR3 size: 15 residues. The junction had 3 bases not matched to a gene; V was cut back by 2 bases and J by 2 bases. Germline V gives CDR1 SGHNT, CDR2 YYREEE (reference sequence). This chain's CDR3 is CASSFSGRNTDTQYF. The CDR3 nucleotides are TGTGCCAGCAGCTTTAGCGGGAGAAACACAGATACGCAGTATTTT.

This clone was seen a handful of times. The V and J genes are TRBV7-9 and TRBJ1-4, with TRBD1 matching 7 bases. V shed 5 bases and J 7 bases; nucleotides not matched to a gene: 10. CDR3 size: 15 residues. Germline CDR1 reads SEHNR; CDR2 reads FQNEAQ (reference sequence). In DNA form, the CDR3 reads TGTGCCAGCAGCCCAAACAGGGGAGTAGGTGAAAAACTGTTTTTT. Translated: CASSPNRGVGEKLFF.

J is TRBJ2-1 and V is TRBV10-3; 11 bases match TRBD2. Per the germline V gene, CDR1 is ENHRY and CDR2 is SYGVKD. The CDR3 is made up of 15 amino acids. V was clipped by 4 bases and J by 6 bases; unmatched bases: 5. DNA for the CDR3: TGTGCCATCAGTGTACTAGCGGGAGAAAGCAATGAGCAGTTCTTC. Amino acid sequence: CAISVLAGESNEQFF.

The chain carries TRBV6-4 and TRBJ2-7, with D perhaps TRBD2 (6 bases). From germline, CDR1 is MRHNA and CDR2 SNTAGT. V dropped 1 base and J dropped 2 bases, with 9 bases sitting between them. The CDR3 spans 14 residues. CDR3 loop: CASSDLRDPYEQYF. The CDR3 nucleotides read TGTGCCAGCAGTGACTTGCGGGACCCCTACGAGCAGTACTTC.

This clone was recorded a few times. The V and J genes are TRBV27 and TRBJ1-2; D remains unclear. This CDR3 has 13 residues. The ends were cut back, 3 bases at V and 4 bases at J, with 9 bases in the middle. Looked up from germline, CDR1 is MNHEY and CDR2 is SMNVEV (reference sequence). In DNA, the CDR3 is TGTGCCAGCAGTTTCCTCTCGGGCTATGGCTACACCTTC. This gives the protein CASSFLSGYGYTF.

This clone was found once. This sequence joins TRBV6-5 and TRBJ2-1, with 11 bases identical to TRBD2. Looked up from germline, CDR1 is MNHEY and CDR2 is SVGAGI. The CDR3 runs 15 residues. V shed 7 bases and J 2 bases; nucleotides not matched to a gene: 4. CDR3 coding DNA: TGTGCCAGCAAACCGGGACTAGCGGCCTACAATGAGCAGTTCTTC. Amino acid sequence: CASKPGLAAYNEQFF.

The gene calls are TRBV9 and TRBJ2-2; a possible D gene is TRBD1 (5 bases). CDR1 is SGDLS, CDR2 YYNGEE, per germline. This CDR3 has 15 residues. The V and J ends lost 2 bases and 2 bases respectively, with 10 bases between them. In nucleotides, the CDR3 is TGTGCCAGCAGCGTGACCGACAGTAACACCGGGGAGCTGTTTTTT. Translation: CASSVTDSNTGELFF.

The V and J genes are TRBV29-1 and TRBJ2-7; possibly TRBD1 for D (6 bases). Germline assignment: CDR1 SQVTM and CDR2 ANQGSEA. Trimming left V 7 bases short and J 1 base short, with 11 bases between. The CDR3 consists of 12 residues. The CDR3 DNA reads TGCAGCGCTCGGGACACTTCCTACGAGCAGTACTTC. Protein: CSARDTSYEQYF.